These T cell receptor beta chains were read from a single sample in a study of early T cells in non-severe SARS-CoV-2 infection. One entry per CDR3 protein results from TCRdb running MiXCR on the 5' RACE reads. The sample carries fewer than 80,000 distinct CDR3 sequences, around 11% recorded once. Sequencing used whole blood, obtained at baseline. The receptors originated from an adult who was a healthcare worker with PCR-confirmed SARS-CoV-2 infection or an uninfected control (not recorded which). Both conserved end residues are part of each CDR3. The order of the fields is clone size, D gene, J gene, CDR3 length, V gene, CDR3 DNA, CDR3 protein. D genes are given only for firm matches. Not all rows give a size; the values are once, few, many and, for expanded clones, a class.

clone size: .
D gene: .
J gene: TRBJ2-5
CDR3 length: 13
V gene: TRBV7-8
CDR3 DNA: TGTGCCAGCAGCCGCACGTACCAAGAGACCCAGTACTTC
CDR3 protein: CASSRTYQETQYF

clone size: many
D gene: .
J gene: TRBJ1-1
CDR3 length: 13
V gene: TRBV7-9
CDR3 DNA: TGTGCCAGCGGCTGGGGAGGGTCCACTGAAGCTTTCTTT
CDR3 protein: CASGWGGSTEAFF

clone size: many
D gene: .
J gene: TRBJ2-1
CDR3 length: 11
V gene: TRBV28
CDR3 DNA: TGTGCCAGCAAGGTCCGGAATGAGCAGTTCTTC
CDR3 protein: CASKVRNEQFF

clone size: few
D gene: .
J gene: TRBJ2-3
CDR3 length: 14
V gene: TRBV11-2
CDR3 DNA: TGTGCCAGCATCGGGCCCACGGCCAGAGATACGCAGTATTTT
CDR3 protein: CASIGPTARDTQYF

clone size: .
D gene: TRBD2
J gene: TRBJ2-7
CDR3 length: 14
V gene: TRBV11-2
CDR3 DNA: TGTGCCAGCAGCTTAGAGCGGGGGAGGTACGAGCAGTACTTC
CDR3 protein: CASSLERGRYEQYF

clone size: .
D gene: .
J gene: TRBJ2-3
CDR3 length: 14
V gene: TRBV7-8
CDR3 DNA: TGTGCCAGCAGCTTAAGTCCCTTCACAGATACGCAGTATTTT
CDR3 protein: CASSLSPFTDTQYF

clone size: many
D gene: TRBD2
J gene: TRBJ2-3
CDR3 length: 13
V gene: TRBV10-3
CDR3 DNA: TGTGCCATCAGCGACGGACTAGAGGATACGCAGTATTTT
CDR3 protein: CAISDGLEDTQYF

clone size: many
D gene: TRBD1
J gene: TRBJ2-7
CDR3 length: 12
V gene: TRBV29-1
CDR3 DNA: TGCAGCGTTGTTGGGACAGGGTACGAGCAGTACTTC
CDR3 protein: CSVVGTGYEQYF

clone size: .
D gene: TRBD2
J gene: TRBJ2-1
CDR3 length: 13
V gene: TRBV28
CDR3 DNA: TGTGCCAGCAGTCCCACTAGCGGCAATGAGCAGTTCTTC
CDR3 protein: CASSPTSGNEQFF

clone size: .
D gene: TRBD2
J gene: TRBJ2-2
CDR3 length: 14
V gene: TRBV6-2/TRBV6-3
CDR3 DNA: TGTGCCAGCAGAAGCGGGGGAAACACCGGGGAGCTGTTTTTT
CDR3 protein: CASRSGGNTGELFF

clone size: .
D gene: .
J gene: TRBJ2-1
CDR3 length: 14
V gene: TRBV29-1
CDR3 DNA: TGCAGCGTTGGTTCGGTCGGCCGGGCGAATGAGCAGTTCTTC
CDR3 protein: CSVGSVGRANEQFF

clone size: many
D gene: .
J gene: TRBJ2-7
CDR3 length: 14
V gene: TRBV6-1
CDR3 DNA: TGTGCCAGCAGTGAAGCTTGGGCCCTTTACGAGCAGTACTTC
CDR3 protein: CASSEAWALYEQYF

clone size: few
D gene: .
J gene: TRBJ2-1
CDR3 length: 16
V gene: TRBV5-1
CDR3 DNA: TGCGCCAGCAGCTTGGTAGGTCGAAGCTCCTACAATGAGCAGTTCTTC
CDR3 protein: CASSLVGRSSYNEQFF

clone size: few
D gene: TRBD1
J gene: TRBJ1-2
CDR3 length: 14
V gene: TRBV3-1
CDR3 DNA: TGTGCCAGCAGCCAAGGGGACAGCTATTATGGCTACACCTTC
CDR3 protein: CASSQGDSYYGYTF

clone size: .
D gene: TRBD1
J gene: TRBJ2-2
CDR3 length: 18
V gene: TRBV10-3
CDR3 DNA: TGTGCCATCAGTGACCCGACGGACAGGGGGCAAGTGACCGGGGAGCTGTTTTTT
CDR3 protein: CAISDPTDRGQVTGELFF

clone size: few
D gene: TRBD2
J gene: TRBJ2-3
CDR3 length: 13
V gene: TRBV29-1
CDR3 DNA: TGCAGCGTTGTTGCGGGGGGCACAGATACGCAGTATTTT
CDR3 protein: CSVVAGGTDTQYF

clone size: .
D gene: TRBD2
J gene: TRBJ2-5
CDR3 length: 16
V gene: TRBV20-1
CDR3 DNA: TGCAGTGCCCCTCAACCGGGACTAGCGGGACAAGAGACCCAGTACTTC
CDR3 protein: CSAPQPGLAGQETQYF

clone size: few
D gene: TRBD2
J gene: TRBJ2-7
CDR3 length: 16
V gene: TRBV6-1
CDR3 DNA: TGTGCCAGCAGTCCACTTTCGGGACGGGGGGACTACGAGCAGTACTTC
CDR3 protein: CASSPLSGRGDYEQYF

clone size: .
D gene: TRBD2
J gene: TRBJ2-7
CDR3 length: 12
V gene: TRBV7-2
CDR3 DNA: TGTGCCAGCAGCTTCATTCGGGGGGGCCTTAACTTC
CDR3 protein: CASSFIRGGLNF

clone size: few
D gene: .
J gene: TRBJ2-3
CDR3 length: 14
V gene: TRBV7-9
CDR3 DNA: TGTGCCAGCAGCTTAGCCTTGAGGCAAAATACGCAGTATTTT
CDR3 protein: CASSLALRQNTQYF

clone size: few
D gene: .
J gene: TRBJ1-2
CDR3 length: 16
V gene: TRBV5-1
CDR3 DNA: TGCGCCAGCAGCTTGCGGTCTGAGACAGAACTAAATGGCTACACCTTC
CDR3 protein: CASSLRSETELNGYTF

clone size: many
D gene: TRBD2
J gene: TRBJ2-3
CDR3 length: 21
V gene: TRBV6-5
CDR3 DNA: TGTGCCAGCAGTCCCCGCGGAAGGGGGCGGGCTAGCGGGGGGCCCCCAGATACGCAGTATTTT
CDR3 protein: CASSPRGRGRASGGPPDTQYF

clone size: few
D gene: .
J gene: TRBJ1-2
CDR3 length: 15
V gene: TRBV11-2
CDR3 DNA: TGTGCCAGCAGCTCCAACAGGGAGTCTCGGTATGGCTACACCTTC
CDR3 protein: CASSSNRESRYGYTF

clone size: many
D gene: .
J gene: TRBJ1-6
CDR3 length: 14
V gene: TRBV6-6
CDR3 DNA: TGTGCCAGCAGTTACTCGAAAGGTGATTCACCCCTCCACTTT
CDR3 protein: CASSYSKGDSPLHF

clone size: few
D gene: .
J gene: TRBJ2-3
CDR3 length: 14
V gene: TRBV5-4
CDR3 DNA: TGTGCCAGCAGCTTGGAGAGAAACTCAGATACGCAGTATTTT
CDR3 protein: CASSLERNSDTQYF

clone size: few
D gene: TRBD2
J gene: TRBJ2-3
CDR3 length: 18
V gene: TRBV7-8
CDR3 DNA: TGTGCCAGCAGCTTAGTACTAGCGGGGGGGCTTCGCACAGATACGCAGTATTTT
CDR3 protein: CASSLVLAGGLRTDTQYF

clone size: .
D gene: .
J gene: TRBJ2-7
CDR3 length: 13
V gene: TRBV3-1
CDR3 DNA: TGTGCCAGCAGCCAAGATCGGGATTACGAGCAGTACTTC
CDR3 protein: CASSQDRDYEQYF

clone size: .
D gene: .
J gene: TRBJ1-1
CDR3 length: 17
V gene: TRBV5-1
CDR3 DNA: TGCGCCAGCAGCCCGTGGGCAGGGACAACCATGAACACTGAAGCTTTCTTT
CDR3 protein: CASSPWAGTTMNTEAFF

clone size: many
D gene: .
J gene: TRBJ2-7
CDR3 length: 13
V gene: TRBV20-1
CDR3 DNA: TGCAGTGCTAGGAGCGTCGTGGGCTACGAGCAGTACTTC
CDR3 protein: CSARSVVGYEQYF

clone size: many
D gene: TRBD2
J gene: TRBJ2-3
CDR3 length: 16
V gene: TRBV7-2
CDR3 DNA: TGTGCCAGCAGCTTGTCTAGCGGGGATTACACAGATACGCAGTATTTT
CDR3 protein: CASSLSSGDYTDTQYF

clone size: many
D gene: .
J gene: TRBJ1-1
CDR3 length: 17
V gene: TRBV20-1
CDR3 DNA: TGCAGTGCTAAAATACCGACAGCTATTAGCATGAACACTGAAGCTTTCTTT
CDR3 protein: CSAKIPTAISMNTEAFF

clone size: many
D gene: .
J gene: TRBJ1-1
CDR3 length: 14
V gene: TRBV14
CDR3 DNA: TGTGCCAGCAGCCAGCTTACAGGGAACACTGAAGCTTTCTTT
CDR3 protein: CASSQLTGNTEAFF

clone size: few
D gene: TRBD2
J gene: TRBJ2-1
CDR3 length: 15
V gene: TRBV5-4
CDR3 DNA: TGTGCCAGCAGCCTCTCCCGGGGGGCCTACAATGAGCAGTTCTTC
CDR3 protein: CASSLSRGAYNEQFF

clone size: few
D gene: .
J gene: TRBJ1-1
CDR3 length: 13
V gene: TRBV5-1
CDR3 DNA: TGCGCCAGCAGCTTAGGAAAGAACACTGAAGCTTTCTTT
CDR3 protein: CASSLGKNTEAFF

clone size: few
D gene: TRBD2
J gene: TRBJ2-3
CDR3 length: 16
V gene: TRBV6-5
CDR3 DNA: TGTGCCAGCAGCTCCCCGACTAGCGGGGGGACAGATACGCAGTATTTT
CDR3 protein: CASSSPTSGGTDTQYF

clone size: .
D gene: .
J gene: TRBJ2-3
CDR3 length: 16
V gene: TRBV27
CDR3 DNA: TGTGCCAGCACCCTTAACCTAGGGACTAGCACAGATACGCAGTATTTT
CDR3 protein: CASTLNLGTSTDTQYF

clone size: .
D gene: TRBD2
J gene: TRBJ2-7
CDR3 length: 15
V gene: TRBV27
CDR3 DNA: TGTGCCAGCAGTTTAGCGCGGGGGGCCCGCTACGAGCAGTACTTC
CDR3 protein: CASSLARGARYEQYF